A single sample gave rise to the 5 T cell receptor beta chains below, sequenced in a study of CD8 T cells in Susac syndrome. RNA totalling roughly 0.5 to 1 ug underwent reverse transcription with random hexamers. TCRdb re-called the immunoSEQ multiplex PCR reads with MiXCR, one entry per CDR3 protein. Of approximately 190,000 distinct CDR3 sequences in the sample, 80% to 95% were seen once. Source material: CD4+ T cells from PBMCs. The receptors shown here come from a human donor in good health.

The CDR3 sequence is CSVDGVGTDTQYF. Here the CDR3 DNA reads TGCAGCGTTGACGGGGTAGGCACAGATACGCAGTATTTT. The V gene is TRBV29-1, the J gene TRBJ2-3; possible D gene TRBD2, 5 bases. Germline CDR1 reads SQVTM; CDR2 reads ANQGSEA. This CDR3 has 13 amino acids. Trimming left V 3 bases short and J 1 base short, with 8 bases between.

Written as DNA, the CDR3 is TGTGCCAGCATCAACCGGGTGAACACTGAAGCTTTCTTT. It yields the protein CASINRVNTEAFF. V and J are TRBV27 and TRBJ1-1; D unclear. Per germline, CDR1 MNHEY and CDR2 SMNVEV (reference sequence). CDR3 length: 13 residues. V was pared by 7 bases and J by 0 bases, with 9 bases between.

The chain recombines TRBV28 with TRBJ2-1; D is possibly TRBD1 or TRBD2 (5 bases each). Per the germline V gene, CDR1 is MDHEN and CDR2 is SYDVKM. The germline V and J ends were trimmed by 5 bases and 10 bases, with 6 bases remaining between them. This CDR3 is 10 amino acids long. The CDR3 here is CASSRGEQFF. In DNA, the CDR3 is TGTGCCAGCAGTCGGGGCGAGCAGTTCTTC.

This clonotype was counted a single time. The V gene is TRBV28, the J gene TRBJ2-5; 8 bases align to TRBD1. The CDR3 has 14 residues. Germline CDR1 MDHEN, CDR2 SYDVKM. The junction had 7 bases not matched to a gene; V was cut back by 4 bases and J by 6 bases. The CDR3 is CASSSPGGGKTQYF. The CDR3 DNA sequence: TGTGCCAGCAGTTCCCCAGGGGGCGGAAAGACCCAGTACTTC. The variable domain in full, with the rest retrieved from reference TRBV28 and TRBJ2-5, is DVKVTQSSRYLVKRTGEKVFLECVQDMDHENMFWYRQDPGLGLRLIYFSYDVKMKEKGDIPEGYSVSREKKERFSLILESASTNQTSMYLCASSSPGGGKTQYFGPGTRLLVL.

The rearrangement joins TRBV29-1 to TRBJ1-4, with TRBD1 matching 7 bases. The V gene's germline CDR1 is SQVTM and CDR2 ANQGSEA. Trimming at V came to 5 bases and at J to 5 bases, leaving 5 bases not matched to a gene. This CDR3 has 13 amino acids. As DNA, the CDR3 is TGCAGCGTTAAGGGGGCTCCAAATGAAAAACTGTTTTTT. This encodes CSVKGAPNEKLFF.